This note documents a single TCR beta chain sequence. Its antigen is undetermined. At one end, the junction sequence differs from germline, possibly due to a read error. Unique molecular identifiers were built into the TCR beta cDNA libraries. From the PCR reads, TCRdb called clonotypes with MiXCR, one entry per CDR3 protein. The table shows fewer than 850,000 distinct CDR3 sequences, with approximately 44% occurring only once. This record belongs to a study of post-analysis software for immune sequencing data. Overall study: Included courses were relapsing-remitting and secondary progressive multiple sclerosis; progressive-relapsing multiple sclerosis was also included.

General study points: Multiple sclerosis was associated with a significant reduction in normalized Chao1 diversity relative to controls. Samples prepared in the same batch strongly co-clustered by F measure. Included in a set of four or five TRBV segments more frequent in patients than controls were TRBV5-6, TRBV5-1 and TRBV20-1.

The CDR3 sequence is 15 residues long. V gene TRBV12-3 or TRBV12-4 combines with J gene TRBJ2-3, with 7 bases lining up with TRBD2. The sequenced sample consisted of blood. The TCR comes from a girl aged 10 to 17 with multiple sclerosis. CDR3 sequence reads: CASSFVRGRADMQYF. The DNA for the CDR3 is TGTGCCAGCAGTTTTGTTCGCGGGAGAGCAGATATGCAGTATTTT.